The clone carrying this T cell receptor beta chain was seen a handful of times. This specimen comes from a study of glioma-infiltrating T cells. Amplification of TCR alpha and beta CDR3 regions from RNA used iRepertoire nested multiplex PCR. Tissue mRNA or PBMC total RNA, about 90-400 ng, went into one-step reverse transcription and amplification. TCRdb reprocessed the multiplex PCR reads via MiXCR and lists one record per CDR3 protein. There are around 190,000 distinct CDR3 sequences in the sample; over 30% occur only once, and about 19% lies in the top ten. The receptor's source is a human donor with low-grade glioma or glioblastoma, undergoing nonglioma brain surgery, or in good health (not recorded which). Specimen: glioma tissue, nonneoplastic brain tissue, or PBMCs (not recorded which).

Written as DNA, the CDR3 is TGTGCCAGCAGCCAAGTACAGGTCCAACGGAATGAGCAGTTCTTC. It codes for CASSQVQVQRNEQFF. The chain couples TRBV3-1 to TRBJ2-1, with a possible D match to TRBD1 (5 bases). With 1 base removed from V and 7 bases from J, the gap between germline ends came to 14 bases. The CDR3 runs 15 residues. Germline V gene lookup returns CDR1 LGHDT and CDR2 YNNKEL (reference sequence).